What follows are 6 T cell receptor beta chains derived from one specimen sequenced in a study of regulatory T cells in long-lasting Graves disease. Noted time point: newly diagnosed GD, antithyroid drugs for less than 3 months. PBMC-derived RNA was used for the TCR library. With iRepertoire HTBI primers and Arm-PCR of CDR3 regions, TCR beta libraries were built. MiXCR, run by TCRdb on the multiplex PCR reads, gives a single entry per CDR3 protein. Here the sample spans 400,000 to 550,000 distinct CDR3 sequences, about 17% being singletons. The same data also contributed to another study, on T cells in Graves' hyperthyroidism and ophthalmopathy.

The sample was peripheral blood mononuclear cells (PBMCs), taken at new diagnosis, from a patient treated with antithyroid drugs. These receptors originate from a woman between 18 and 29 years old with Graves disease.

V gene TRBV19 combines with J gene TRBJ2-7; D unresolved. V was cut by 6 bases and J by 7 bases, with 10 bases left in between. CDR3 size: 11 residues. Germline loops: CDR1 LNHDA, CDR2 SQIVND (reference sequence). The CDR3 is CASSQHREQYF. The DNA for the CDR3 is TGTGCCAGTAGCCAGCATAGAGAGCAGTACTTC.

The rearrangement joins TRBV6-2 or TRBV6-3 to TRBJ2-7, with D possibly called TRBD1 or TRBD2 (7 bases each). The CDR3 covers 14 residues. Trimming removed 4 bases from V and 7 bases from J, with 17 bases in between. Germline CDR1 and CDR2: MNHEY and SVGEGT. CDR3 sequence reads: CASSSPTGTKEQYF. The CDR3 DNA is TGTGCCAGCAGTTCGCCGACAGGGACTAAGGAGCAGTACTTC.

This clonotype was detected many times. The V gene is TRBV28, the J gene TRBJ2-7; TRBD1 matches 7 bases. The CDR3 is made up of 14 amino acids. Germline V gives CDR1 MDHEN, CDR2 SYDVKM. With V trimmed by 8 bases and J by 2 bases, 9 bases remained unmatched. CDR3: CASGPGTEAYEQYF. DNA of the CDR3: TGTGCCAGCGGCCCCGGGACAGAGGCCTACGAGCAGTACTTC. The full variable domain, its missing parts supplied by reference TRBV28 and TRBJ2-7, is DVKVTQSSRYLVKRTGEKVFLECVQDMDHENMFWYRQDPGLGLRLIYFSYDVKMKEKGDIPEGYSVSREKKERFSLILESASTNQTSMYLCASGPGTEAYEQYFGPGTRLTVT.

This clonotype was picked up a small number of times. The CDR3 sequence is CATSKDNSYQGRQFF. The CDR3 coding sequence is TGTGCCACCAGCAAGGATAACTCCTATCAGGGGAGGCAGTTCTTC. The rearrangement joins TRBV15 to TRBJ2-1; possibly TRBD1 for D (6 bases). Germline-derived CDR1 and CDR2 are LNHNV and YYDKDF (reference sequence). The CDR3 spans 15 residues. The germline V and J ends were trimmed by 4 bases and 12 bases, with 22 bases remaining between them.

This clonotype has just a few counts. This chain joins TRBV29-1 and TRBJ2-7; 7 positions match TRBD1. This CDR3 region has 13 residues. The junction had 8 bases not matched to a gene; V was cut back by 4 bases and J by 5 bases. Germline loops: CDR1 SQVTM, CDR2 ANQGSEA. Here the CDR3 DNA reads TGCAGCGTTGTGTCCGACAGGGCGGACGAGCAGTACTTC. This gives the protein CSVVSDRADEQYF.

To note about this clonotype: This may arise from a read error, as a much more abundant clone is one base away. The rearrangement joins TRBV18 to TRBJ1-1; D unresolved. This CDR3 region has 14 residues. Trimming took 7 bases from V and 1 from J, leaving 13 bases between them. Germline CDR1 is KGHSH and CDR2 is LQKENI. The CDR3 sequence is CASFHKGKNTEAFF. CDR3 sequence (DNA): TGTGCCAGCTTCCACAAGGGCAAGAACACTGAAGCTTTCTTT.